Below are 21 T cell receptor beta chains sequenced from a single sample in a study of cytotoxic CD8 clonotypes in ibrutinib-treated CLL. Measured with immunoSEQ multiplex PCR; TCRdb has only the in-frame clones, and not every one. The table includes over 130,000 clones, 75% to 85% detected once. Sequencing used PBMCs, obtained after 36 months of ibrutinib treatment. The source is a human donor with chronic lymphocytic leukemia.

The chain uses TRBV28 and TRBJ2-7; 10 bases fit TRBD2. V dropped 5 bases and J dropped 2; count of bases not matched to a gene: 6. CDR3 length: 15 residues. Germline V gene lookup returns CDR1 MDHEN and CDR2 SYDVKM. CDR3 coding DNA: TGTGCCAGCAGTCTGACTAGCGGGCCCACCTACGAGCAGTACTTC. Translating it yields CASSLTSGPTYEQYF.

The chain joins TRBV5-4 to TRBJ2-7; weak D call: TRBD2 (6 bases). Trimming shortened V by 0 bases and J by 0 bases, and 19 bases separated the two germline ends. This CDR3 region has 18 residues. Germline CDR1 SGHNT, CDR2 YYREEE (reference sequence). CDR3 loop: CASSLVGLGAGSSYEQYF. Here the CDR3 DNA reads TGTGCCAGCAGCTTGGTCGGCCTAGGTGCGGGGAGCTCCTACGAGCAGTACTTC.

The chain carries TRBV10-1 and TRBJ2-3; no firm D call. Germline loops: CDR1 WNHNN, CDR2 SYGVQD (reference sequence). V lost 0 bases and J lost 2, with 6 bases in between. This CDR3 region has 14 residues. The CDR3 DNA reads TGCGCCAGCAGTGAGTCTGCTAACACAGATACGCAGTATTTT. Translated: CASSESANTDTQYF.

This chain uses TRBV5-1 with TRBJ2-1, with 8 bases fitting TRBD2. This CDR3 region has 15 residues. CDR1 SGHRS and CDR2 YFSETQ come from the germline V gene. The junction had 4 bases not matched to a gene; V was cut back by 2 bases and J by 3 bases. CDR3 nucleotide sequence: TGCGCCAGCAGCTTTGGCGGGGGGCTCTACAATGAGCAGTTCTTC. It specifies CASSFGGGLYNEQFF.

CDR3 amino acids: CASAVRGGYGYTF. In nucleotides, the CDR3 is TGTGCCAGCGCTGTCAGGGGCGGGTATGGCTACACCTTC. The V and J genes are TRBV2 and TRBJ1-2, with D perhaps matching TRBD1 (6 bases). Germline assignment: CDR1 SNHLY and CDR2 FYNNEI. The V end was cut by 8 bases, the J end by 5 bases, with 15 bases between. The CDR3 is 13 residues long.

The V call is TRBV12-2, the J call TRBJ2-5; TRBD1 is the table's D call and was not checked against the DNA. TRBV12-2 is noted as a pseudogene. This CDR3 is built from 13 residues. The CDR3 loop is CASRARVWETQYF. CDR3 coding DNA: TGTGCAAGTCGGGCCAGGGTGTGGGAGACCCAGTACTTC.

The chain carries TRBV19 and TRBJ2-4; D unclear. Germline assignment: CDR1 LNHDA and CDR2 SQIVND (reference sequence). V was pared by 5 bases and J by 2 bases, with 13 bases between. The CDR3 is 15 amino acids. As DNA, the CDR3 is TGTGCCAGTAGTGGGATAGCAAATCCCAAAAACATTCAGTACTTC. Translating gives CASSGIANPKNIQYF.

The V and J genes are TRBV19 and TRBJ1-2; tentatively, D is TRBD1 (6 bases). The germline gives CDR1 LNHDA, CDR2 SQIVND (reference sequence). The CDR3 loop spans 16 amino acids. The V end was cut by 4 bases, the J end by 4 bases, with 19 bases between. The CDR3 sequence: CASSTLDSLSFYGYTF. The DNA for the CDR3 is TGTGCCAGTAGTACCTTGGACAGCCTATCCTTCTATGGCTACACCTTC.

This clone was counted between two and nine times. V gene TRBV19 combines with J gene TRBJ2-1; D gene unclear. Per the germline V gene, CDR1 is LNHDA and CDR2 is SQIVND (reference sequence). This CDR3 has 14 amino acids. V dropped 1 base and J dropped 1 base, with 5 bases sitting between them. The CDR3 loop reads CASSIVISYNEQFF. CDR3 DNA sequence: TGTGCCAGTAGTATAGTTATTTCCTACAATGAGCAGTTCTTC. The full variable domain, in which reference TRBV19 and TRBJ2-1 provide the parts outside the CDR3, is DGGITQSPKYLFRKEGQNVTLSCEQNLNHDAMYWYRQDPGQGLRLIYYSQIVNDFQKGDIAEGYSVSREKKESFPLTVTSAQKNPTAFYLCASSIVISYNEQFFGPGTRLTVL.

The genes are TRBV18 and TRBJ1-1, with TRBD1 identical over 8 bases. CDR3 size: 17 residues. Germline CDR1 and CDR2: KGHSH and LQKENI. V gave up 4 bases and J gave up 0 bases; unmatched junction bases: 10. In nucleotides, the CDR3 is TGTGCCAGCTCACGGCAGGGGGCCTCGTACATGAACACTGAAGCTTTCTTT. This sequence encodes CASSRQGASYMNTEAFF.

The genes are TRBV11-2 and TRBJ2-4; no clear D gene. Trimming took off 5 bases at V and 0 bases at J, with 14 bases between the two ends. The V gene's germline CDR1 is SGHAT and CDR2 FQNNGV. The CDR3 spans 16 residues. The CDR3 here is CASSPRLGIAKNIQYF. The CDR3 coding sequence is TGTGCCAGCAGCCCCCGCTTAGGGATAGCCAAAAACATTCAGTACTTC.

This clone occurred a few times. The rearrangement joins TRBV10-3 to TRBJ1-5; no definite D call. Germline CDR1 and CDR2: ENHRY and SYGVKD. The CDR3 has 14 amino acids. Between the trimmed V and J ends, which lost 5 bases and 3 bases, there was a span of 11 bases. CDR3 region: CAISKDGYNQPQHF. The DNA of the CDR3 is TGTGCCATCAGTAAAGACGGGTACAATCAGCCCCAGCATTTT.

The genes are TRBV4-2 and TRBJ1-4, with 8 bases lining up with TRBD1. Germline values: CDR1 LGHNA, CDR2 YNFKEQ. V was clipped by 0 bases and J by 8 bases; unmatched bases: 5. The CDR3 length is 15 residues. The CDR3 protein is CASSQDPGGEEKLFF. The CDR3 nucleotides read TGTGCCAGCAGCCAAGATCCAGGGGGCGAGGAAAAACTGTTTTTT.

This chain joins TRBV11-2 and TRBJ1-2; 8 positions agree with TRBD1. From germline, CDR1 is SGHAT and CDR2 FQNNGV. The CDR3 totals 17 residues. V trimming: 4 bases; J trimming: 3 bases; junction bases outside the gene matches: 13. The CDR3 reads CASSSLRTGKAHYGYTF. Written as DNA, the CDR3 is TGTGCCAGCAGCTCATTGCGGACAGGGAAGGCACACTATGGCTACACCTTC.

The chain uses TRBV6-6 and TRBJ2-5; D gene uncertain. Trimming took off 7 bases at V and 2 bases at J, with 8 bases between the two ends. The CDR3 is 12 amino acids. CDR1 and CDR2 from the germline V gene are MNHNY and SVGAGI (reference sequence). Here the CDR3 DNA reads TGTGCCAGCACGAACAGTCAAGAGACCCAGTACTTC. Residues: CASTNSQETQYF.

The chain has TRBV6-5 and TRBJ1-5; perhaps TRBD1 as D (5 bases). The germline V and J ends were trimmed by 5 bases and 6 bases, with 11 bases remaining between them. The CDR3 is 13 amino acids. The V gene's germline CDR1 is MNHEY and CDR2 SVGAGI. The CDR3 spells CASSTRGSQPQHF. CDR3 sequence (DNA): TGTGCCAGCAGTACGAGGGGTTCTCAGCCCCAGCATTTT.

This clone was seen more than once but under ten times. The V call is TRBV29-1, the J call TRBJ1-2, with D uncertain. The germline V and J ends were trimmed by 7 bases and 7 bases, with 22 bases remaining between them. Looked up from germline, CDR1 is SQVTM and CDR2 is ANQGSEA. The CDR3 totals 14 residues. The CDR3 DNA follows: TGCAGCGCTGTGGCCCCGGCCAGTAAAGGTGGCTACACCTTC. Amino acid sequence: CSAVAPASKGGYTF.

V and J are TRBV18 and TRBJ1-3; 12 nucleotides line up with TRBD1. Germline CDR1 is KGHSH and CDR2 is LQKENI. The CDR3 runs 16 residues. J was trimmed by 2 bases and V by 2 bases; bases with no gene match: 1. The CDR3 loop reads CASSPGTGGTGNTIYF. CDR3 coding DNA: TGTGCCAGCTCACCAGGGACAGGGGGCACTGGAAACACCATATATTTT. Drawing the rest from reference TRBV18 and TRBJ1-3, the complete variable domain is NAGVMQNPRHLVRRRGQEARLRCSPMKGHSHVYWYRQLPEEGLKFMVYLQKENIIDESGMPKERFSAEFPKEGPSILRIQQVVRGDSAAYFCASSPGTGGTGNTIYFGEGSWLTVV.

The J gene is TRBJ2-7, the V gene TRBV7-3, with D tentatively TRBD1 or TRBD2 (6 bases each). The V end was cut by 1 base, the J end by 5 bases, with 15 bases between. Per germline, CDR1 SGHTA and CDR2 FQGTGA. The CDR3 sequence is 15 residues long. The CDR3 region has the DNA TGTGCCAGCAGCTTAATTCCGGGGGCCAGTCACGAGCAGTACTTC. This translates into CASSLIPGASHEQYF.

V usage is TRBV5-1 and J usage is TRBJ2-5, with a tentative D call TRBD1 (6 bases). This CDR3 region has 15 residues. Germline V gene sequence: CDR1 SGHRS, CDR2 YFSETQ. Trimming took off 5 bases at V and 0 bases at J, with 14 bases between the two ends. The CDR3 loop is CASRSETGYQETQYF. In nucleotides, the CDR3 is TGCGCCAGCAGGTCTGAAACAGGGTACCAAGAGACCCAGTACTTC.

The V and J genes are TRBV15 and TRBJ2-6; the D gene could be TRBD1 or TRBD2 (6 bases each). CDR3 length equals 19 residues. CDR1 is LNHNV, CDR2 YYDKDF, per germline (reference sequence). With 5 bases removed from V and 0 bases from J, the gap between germline ends came to 20 bases. The CDR3 DNA is TGTGCCACCAGCCACTTTTTGCGGGGACAATTCTCTGGGGCCAACGTCCTGACTTTC. Translated: CATSHFLRGQFSGANVLTF.